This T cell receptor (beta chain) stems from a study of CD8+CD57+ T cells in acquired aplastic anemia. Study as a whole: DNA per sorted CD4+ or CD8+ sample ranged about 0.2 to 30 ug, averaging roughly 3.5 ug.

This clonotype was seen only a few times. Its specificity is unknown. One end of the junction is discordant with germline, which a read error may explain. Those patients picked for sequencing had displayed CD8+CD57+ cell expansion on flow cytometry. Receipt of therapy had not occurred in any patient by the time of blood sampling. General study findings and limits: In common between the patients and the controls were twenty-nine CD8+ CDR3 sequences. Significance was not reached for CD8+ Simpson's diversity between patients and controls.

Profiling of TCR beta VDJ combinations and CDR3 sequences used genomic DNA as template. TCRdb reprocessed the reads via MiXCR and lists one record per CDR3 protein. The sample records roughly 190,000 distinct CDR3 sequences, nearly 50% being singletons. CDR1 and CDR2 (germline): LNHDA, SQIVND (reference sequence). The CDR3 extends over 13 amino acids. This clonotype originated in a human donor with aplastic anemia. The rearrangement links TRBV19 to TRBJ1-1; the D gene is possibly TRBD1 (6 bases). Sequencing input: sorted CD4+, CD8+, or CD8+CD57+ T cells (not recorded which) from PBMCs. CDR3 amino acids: CASSDRLNIEAFF. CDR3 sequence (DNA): TGTGCCAGTAGTGACAGGTTGAACATTGAAGCTTTCTTT.